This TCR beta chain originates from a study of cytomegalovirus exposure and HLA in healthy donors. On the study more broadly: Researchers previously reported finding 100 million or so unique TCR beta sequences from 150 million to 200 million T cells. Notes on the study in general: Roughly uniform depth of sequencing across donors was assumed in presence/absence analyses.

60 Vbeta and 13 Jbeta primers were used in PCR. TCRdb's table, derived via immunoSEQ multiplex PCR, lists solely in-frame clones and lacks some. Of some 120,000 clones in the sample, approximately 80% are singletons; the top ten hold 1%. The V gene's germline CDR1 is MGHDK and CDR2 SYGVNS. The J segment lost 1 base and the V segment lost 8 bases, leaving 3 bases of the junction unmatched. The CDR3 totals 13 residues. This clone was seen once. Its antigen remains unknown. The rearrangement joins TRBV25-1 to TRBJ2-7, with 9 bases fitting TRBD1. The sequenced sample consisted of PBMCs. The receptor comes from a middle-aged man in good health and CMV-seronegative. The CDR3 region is CASVGTGSYEQYF. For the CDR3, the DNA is TGTGCCAGCGTTGGGACAGGGTCCTACGAGCAGTACTTC.